This T cell receptor (beta chain) was observed in a study of T-cell memory formation after mild COVID-19. At the level of the study: Largely donor-specific TCR clusters were found. Notes on the study in general: Certain responding clones were present in pre-infection memory, suggesting participation of cross-reactive memory. Clones shrinking between day 15 and 85 showed a balanced CD4/CD8 split, and those that grew later tilted toward CD4+.

Note on this clonotype: The antigen is undetermined.

The CDR3 consists of 14 residues. Germline V CDR1 and CDR2: SGDLS, YYNGEE. V was pared by 4 bases and J by 0 bases, with 11 bases between. Each CDR3 protein gets one entry after TCRdb re-called the 5' RACE reads with MiXCR. The sample gives about 88,000 distinct CDR3 sequences, more than 20% of which show up once; roughly 39% is in the top ten. Source material: PBMCs or a T cell subset sorted from them (not recorded which). This receptor was identified in a man younger than 35 who had mild COVID-19 (a few samples of this study predate the infection). Cell type and time point are not known. The rearrangement uses TRBV9 and TRBJ2-7; D is unclear. The CDR3 sequence: CASSYWSFSYEQYV. The CDR3 DNA follows: TGTGCCAGCAGCTACTGGTCTTTCTCCTACGAGCAGTACGTC.